This T cell receptor (beta chain) emerged from a study of T cell repertoires in cytomegalovirus infection. The CDR3 loop spans 14 amino acids. The germline V gene encodes CDR1 MNHNS and CDR2 SASEGT. V was shortened by 6 bases and J by 4 bases, with 12 bases between the two germline ends. TCRdb re-called the reads with MiXCR, one entry per CDR3 protein. The sample lists approximately 750,000 distinct CDR3 sequences, 35% to 40% occurring once. The receptor comes from a human donor in good health (CMV status not recorded). Some clones in this sample may be carry-over from other donors' samples. V is TRBV6-1 and J is TRBJ1-4; perhaps TRBD1 as D (5 bases). The source material was PBMCs. The CDR3: CASRETGYNEKLFF. The CDR3 nucleotides are TGTGCCAGCAGGGAAACAGGTTATAATGAAAAACTGTTTTTT.